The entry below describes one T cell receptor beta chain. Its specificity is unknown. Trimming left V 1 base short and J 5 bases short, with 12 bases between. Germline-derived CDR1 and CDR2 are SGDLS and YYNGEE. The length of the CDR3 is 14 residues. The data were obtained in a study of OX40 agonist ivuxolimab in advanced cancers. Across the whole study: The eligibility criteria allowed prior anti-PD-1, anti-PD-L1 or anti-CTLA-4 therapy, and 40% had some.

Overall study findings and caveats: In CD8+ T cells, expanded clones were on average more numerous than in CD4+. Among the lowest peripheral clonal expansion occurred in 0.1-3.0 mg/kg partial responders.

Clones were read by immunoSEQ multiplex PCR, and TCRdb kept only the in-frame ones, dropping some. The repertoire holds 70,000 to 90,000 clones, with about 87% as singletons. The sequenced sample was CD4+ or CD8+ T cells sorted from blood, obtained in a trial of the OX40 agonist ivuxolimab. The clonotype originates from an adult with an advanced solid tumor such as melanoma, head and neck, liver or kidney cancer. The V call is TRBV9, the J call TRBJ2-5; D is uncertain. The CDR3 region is CASSVHGLGETQYF. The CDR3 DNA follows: TGTGCCAGCAGCGTACATGGTTTAGGGGAGACCCAGTACTTC.